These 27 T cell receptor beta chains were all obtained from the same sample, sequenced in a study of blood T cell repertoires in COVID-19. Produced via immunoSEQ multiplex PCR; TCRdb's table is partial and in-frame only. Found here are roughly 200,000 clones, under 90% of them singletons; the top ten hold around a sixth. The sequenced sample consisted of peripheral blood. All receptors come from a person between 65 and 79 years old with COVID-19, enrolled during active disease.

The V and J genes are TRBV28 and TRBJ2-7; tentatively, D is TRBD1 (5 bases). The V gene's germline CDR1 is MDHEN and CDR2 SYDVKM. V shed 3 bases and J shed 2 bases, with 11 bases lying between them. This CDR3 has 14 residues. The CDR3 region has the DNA TGTGCCAGCAGTTTTAGCAGGGCGACCTACGAGCAGTACTTC. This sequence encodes CASSFSRATYEQYF.

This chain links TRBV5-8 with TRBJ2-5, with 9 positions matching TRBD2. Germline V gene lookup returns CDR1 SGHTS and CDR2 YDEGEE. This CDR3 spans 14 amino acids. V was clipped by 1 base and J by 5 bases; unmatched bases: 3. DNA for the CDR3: TGTGCCAGCAGCTTGTTAGCGGGAGTTGAGACCCAGTACTTC. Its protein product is CASSLLAGVETQYF.

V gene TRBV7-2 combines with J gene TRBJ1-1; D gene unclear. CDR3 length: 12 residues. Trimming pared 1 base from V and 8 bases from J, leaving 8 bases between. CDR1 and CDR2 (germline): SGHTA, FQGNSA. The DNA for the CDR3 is TGTGCCAGCAGCTTAGGGTACTCGGAAGCTTTCTTT. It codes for CASSLGYSEAFF. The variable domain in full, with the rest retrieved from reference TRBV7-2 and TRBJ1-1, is GAGVSQSPSNKVTEKGKDVELRCDPISGHTALYWYRQSLGQGLEFLIYFQGNSAPDKSGLPSDRFSAERTGGSVSTLTIQRTQQEDSAVYLCASSLGYSEAFFGQGTRLTVV.

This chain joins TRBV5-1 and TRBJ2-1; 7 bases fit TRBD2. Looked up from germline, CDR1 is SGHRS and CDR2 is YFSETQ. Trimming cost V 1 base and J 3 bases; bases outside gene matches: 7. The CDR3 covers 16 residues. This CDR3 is CASSLQASGVYNEQFF. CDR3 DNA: TGCGCCAGCAGCTTGCAGGCTAGCGGAGTCTACAATGAGCAGTTCTTC. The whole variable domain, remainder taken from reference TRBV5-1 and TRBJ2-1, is KAGVTQTPRYLIKTRGQQVTLSCSPISGHRSVSWYQQTPGQGLQFLFEYFSETQRNKGNFPGRFSGRQFSNSRSEMNVSTLELGDSALYLCASSLQASGVYNEQFFGPGTRLTVL.

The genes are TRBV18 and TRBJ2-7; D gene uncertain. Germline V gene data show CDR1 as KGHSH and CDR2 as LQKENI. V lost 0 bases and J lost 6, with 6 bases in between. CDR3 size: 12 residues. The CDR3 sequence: CASSPPRGEQYF. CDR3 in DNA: TGTGCCAGCTCACCACCTAGAGGCGAGCAGTACTTC.

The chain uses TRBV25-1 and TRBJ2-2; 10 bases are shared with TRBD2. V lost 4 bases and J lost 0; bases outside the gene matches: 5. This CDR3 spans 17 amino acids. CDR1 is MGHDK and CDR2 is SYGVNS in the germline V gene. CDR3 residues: CASSAQGLATNTGELFF. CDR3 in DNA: TGTGCCAGCAGTGCACAGGGACTAGCGACGAACACCGGGGAGCTGTTTTTT.

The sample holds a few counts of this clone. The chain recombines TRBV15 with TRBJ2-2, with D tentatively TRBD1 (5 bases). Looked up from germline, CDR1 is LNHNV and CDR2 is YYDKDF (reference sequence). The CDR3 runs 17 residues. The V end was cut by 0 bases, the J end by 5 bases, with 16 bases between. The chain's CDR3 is CATSRDFQAGLTGELFF. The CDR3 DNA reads TGTGCCACCAGCAGAGATTTTCAGGCAGGGTTAACCGGGGAGCTGTTTTTT.

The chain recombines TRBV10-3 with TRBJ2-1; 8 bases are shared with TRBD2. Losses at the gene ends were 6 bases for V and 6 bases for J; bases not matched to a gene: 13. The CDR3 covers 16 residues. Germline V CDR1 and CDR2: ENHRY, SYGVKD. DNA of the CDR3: TGTGCCATCAGGGGAGGGGTGGGACTAGAAGGCAATGAGCAGTTCTTC. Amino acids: CAIRGGVGLEGNEQFF.

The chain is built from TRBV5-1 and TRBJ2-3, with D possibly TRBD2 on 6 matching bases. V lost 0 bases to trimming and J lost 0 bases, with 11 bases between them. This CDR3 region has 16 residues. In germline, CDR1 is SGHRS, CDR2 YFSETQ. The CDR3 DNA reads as TGCGCCAGCAGCTTGGTGGAGGGATTAAGCACAGATACGCAGTATTTT. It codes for CASSLVEGLSTDTQYF.

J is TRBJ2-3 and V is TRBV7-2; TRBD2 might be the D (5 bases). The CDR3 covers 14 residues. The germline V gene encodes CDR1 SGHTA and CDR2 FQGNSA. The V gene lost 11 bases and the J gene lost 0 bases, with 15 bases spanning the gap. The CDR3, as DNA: TGTGCCGTCCCGGGAAATACTAGCACAGATACGCAGTATTTT. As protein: CAVPGNTSTDTQYF.

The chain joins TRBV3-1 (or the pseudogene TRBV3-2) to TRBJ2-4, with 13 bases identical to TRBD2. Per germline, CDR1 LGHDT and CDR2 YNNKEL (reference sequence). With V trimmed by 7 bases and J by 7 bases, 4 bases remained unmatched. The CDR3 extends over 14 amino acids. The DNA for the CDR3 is TGTGCCAGCACCTCACTAGCGGGAGGGAACATTCAGTACTTC. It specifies CASTSLAGGNIQYF.

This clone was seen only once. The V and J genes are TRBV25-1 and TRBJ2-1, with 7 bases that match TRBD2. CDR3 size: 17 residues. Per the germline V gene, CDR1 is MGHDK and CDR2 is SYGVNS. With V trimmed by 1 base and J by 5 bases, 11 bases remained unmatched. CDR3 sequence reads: CASSESSGRSGNNEQFF. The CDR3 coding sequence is TGTGCCAGCAGTGAATCCTCGGGGAGGAGCGGGAACAATGAGCAGTTCTTC. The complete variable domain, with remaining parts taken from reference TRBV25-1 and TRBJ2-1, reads EADIYQTPRYLVIGTGKKITLECSQTMGHDKMYWYQQDPGMELHLIHYSYGVNSTEKGDLSSESTVSRIRTEHFPLTLESARPSHTSQYLCASSESSGRSGNNEQFFGPGTRLTVL.

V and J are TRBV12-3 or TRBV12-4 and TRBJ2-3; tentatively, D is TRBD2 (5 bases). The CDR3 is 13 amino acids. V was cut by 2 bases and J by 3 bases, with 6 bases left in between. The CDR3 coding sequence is TGTGCCAGCAGTTTAAGCGGAACAGATACGCAGTATTTT. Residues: CASSLSGTDTQYF.

CDR3 sequence (DNA): TGCAGCGTCGGACAGAACACTGAAGCTTTCTTT. Protein: CSVGQNTEAFF. The chain joins TRBV29-1 to TRBJ1-1; possible D gene TRBD1, 5 bases. CDR1 is SQVTM, CDR2 ANQGSEA, per germline. This CDR3 spans 11 amino acids. V was trimmed by 6 bases and J by 1 base, leaving 6 bases between them. Full variable domain (missing parts from reference TRBV29-1 and TRBJ1-1): SAVISQKPSRDICQRGTSLTIQCQVDSQVTMMFWYRQQPGQSLTLIATANQGSEATYESGFVIDKFPISRPNLTFSTLTVSNMSPEDSSIYLCSVGQNTEAFFGQGTRLTVV.

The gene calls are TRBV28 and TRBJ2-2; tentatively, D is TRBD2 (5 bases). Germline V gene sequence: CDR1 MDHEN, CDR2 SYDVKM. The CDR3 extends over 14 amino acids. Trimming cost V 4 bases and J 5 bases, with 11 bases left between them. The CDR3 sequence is CASSSLGETGELFF. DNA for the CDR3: TGTGCCAGCAGTTCACTAGGAGAGACCGGGGAGCTGTTTTTT.

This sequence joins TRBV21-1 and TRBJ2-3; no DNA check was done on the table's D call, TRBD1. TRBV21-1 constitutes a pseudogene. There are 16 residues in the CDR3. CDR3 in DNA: TGTGCCAGCAGCAAAGTGTTTCCAGGGAGCACAGATACGCAGTATTTT. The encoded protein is CASSKVFPGSTDTQYF.

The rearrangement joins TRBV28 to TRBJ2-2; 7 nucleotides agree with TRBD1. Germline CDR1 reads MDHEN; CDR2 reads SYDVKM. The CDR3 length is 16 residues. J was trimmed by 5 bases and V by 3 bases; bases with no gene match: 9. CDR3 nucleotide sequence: TGTGCCAGCAGTTTTATGGGACAGATAGCAACCGGGGAGCTGTTTTTT. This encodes CASSFMGQIATGELFF.

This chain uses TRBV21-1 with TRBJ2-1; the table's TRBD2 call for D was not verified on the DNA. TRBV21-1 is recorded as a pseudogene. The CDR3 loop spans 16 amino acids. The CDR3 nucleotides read TGTGCCAGCAGCGCGAGGGACTACCCTTTCTACAATGAGCAGTTCTTC. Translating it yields CASSARDYPFYNEQFF.

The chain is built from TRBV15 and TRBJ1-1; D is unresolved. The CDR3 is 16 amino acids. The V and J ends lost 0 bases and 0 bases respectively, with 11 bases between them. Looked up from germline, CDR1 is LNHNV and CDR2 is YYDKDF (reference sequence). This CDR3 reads CATSREAGRVNTEAFF. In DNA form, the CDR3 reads TGTGCCACCAGCAGAGAGGCGGGCCGTGTGAACACTGAAGCTTTCTTT. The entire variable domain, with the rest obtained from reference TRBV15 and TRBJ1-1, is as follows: DAMVIQNPRYQVTQFGKPVTLSCSQTLNHNVMYWYQQKSSQAPKLLFHYYDKDFNNEADTPDNFQSRRPNTSFCFLDIRSPGLGDTAMYLCATSREAGRVNTEAFFGQGTRLTVV.

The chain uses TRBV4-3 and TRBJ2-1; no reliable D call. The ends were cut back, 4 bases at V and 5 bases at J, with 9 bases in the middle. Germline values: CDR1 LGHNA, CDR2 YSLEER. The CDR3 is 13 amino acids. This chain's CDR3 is CASSPQEDNEQFF. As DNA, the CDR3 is TGCGCCAGCAGCCCGCAGGAAGACAATGAGCAGTTCTTC.

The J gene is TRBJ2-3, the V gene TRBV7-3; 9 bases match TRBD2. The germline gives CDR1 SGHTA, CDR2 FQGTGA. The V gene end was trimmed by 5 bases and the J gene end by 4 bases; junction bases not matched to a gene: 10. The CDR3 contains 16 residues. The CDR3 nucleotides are TGTGCCAGCAGCCCCGATCTAGCGGGAATCGCAGATACGCAGTATTTT. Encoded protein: CASSPDLAGIADTQYF.

The DNA for the CDR3 is TGTGCCGGGACAGAATACAATGAGCAGTTCTTC. Translated, it gives CAGTEYNEQFF. This chain connects TRBV30 to TRBJ2-1, with TRBD1 identical over 7 bases. From germline, CDR1 is GTSNPN and CDR2 SVGIG (reference sequence). V gave up 8 bases and J gave up 4 bases; unmatched junction bases: 2. The CDR3 contains 11 residues. Looking up the rest from reference TRBV30 and TRBJ2-1 gives the full variable domain: SQTIHQWPATLVQPVGSPLSLECTVEGTSNPNLYWYRQAAGRGLQLLFYSVGIGQISSEVPQNLSASRPQDRQFILSSKKLLLSDSGFYLCAGTEYNEQFFGPGTRLTVL.

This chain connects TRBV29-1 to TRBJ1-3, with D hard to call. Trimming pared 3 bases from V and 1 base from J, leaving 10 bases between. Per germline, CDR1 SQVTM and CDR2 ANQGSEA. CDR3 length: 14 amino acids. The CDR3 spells CSVDPTGSGNTIYF. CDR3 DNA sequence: TGCAGCGTTGATCCGACGGGTTCTGGAAACACCATATATTTT.

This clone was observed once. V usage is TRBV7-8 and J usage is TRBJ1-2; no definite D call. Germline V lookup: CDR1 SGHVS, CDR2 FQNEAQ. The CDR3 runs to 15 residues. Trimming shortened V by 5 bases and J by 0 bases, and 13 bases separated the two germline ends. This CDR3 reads CASSRSQAANYGYTF. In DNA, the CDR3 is TGTGCCAGCAGCAGAAGCCAGGCAGCTAACTATGGCTACACCTTC.

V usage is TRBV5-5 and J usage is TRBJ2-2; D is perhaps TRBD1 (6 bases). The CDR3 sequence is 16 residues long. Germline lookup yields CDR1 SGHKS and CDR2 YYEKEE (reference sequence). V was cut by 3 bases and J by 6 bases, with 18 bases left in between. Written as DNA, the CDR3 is TGTGCCAGCAGCTCGACGCCAGGGGTATTACCCGGGGAGCTGTTTTTT. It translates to CASSSTPGVLPGELFF.

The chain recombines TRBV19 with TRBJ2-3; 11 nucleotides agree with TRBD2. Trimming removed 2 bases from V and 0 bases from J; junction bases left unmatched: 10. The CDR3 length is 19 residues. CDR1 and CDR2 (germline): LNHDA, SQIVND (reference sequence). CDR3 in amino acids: CASSIRSSLAGGSTDTQYF. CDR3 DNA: TGTGCCAGTAGTATACGGAGTAGTCTAGCGGGAGGAAGCACAGATACGCAGTATTTT.

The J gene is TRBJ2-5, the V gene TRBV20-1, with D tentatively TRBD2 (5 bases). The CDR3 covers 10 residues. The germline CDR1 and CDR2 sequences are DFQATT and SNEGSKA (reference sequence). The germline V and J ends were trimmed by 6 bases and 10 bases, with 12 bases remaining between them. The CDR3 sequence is CSADNRGQYF. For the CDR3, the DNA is TGCAGTGCCGACAACCGGGGCCAGTACTTC.